A selection of T cell receptor beta chains follows, all from one sample in a study of T-cell memory formation after mild COVID-19. TCRdb reprocessed the 5' RACE reads with MiXCR, giving one entry per CDR3 protein. Here the sample spans 300,000 or so distinct CDR3 sequences, more than 15% being singletons. What was sequenced was PBMCs or a T cell subset sorted from them (not recorded which). The receptors originated from a man younger than 35 who had mild COVID-19 (a few samples of this study predate the infection). Cell type and time point are not known. CDR3s include the opening cysteine and the closing phenylalanine or tryptophan. A D gene is named only where the DNA matches it firmly. Rows give clone size only sometimes, using once, few, many, or a class for an expanded clone.

>TRBJ2-2|NA|NA|TRBV10-3
CATEGTGELFF
TGTGCCACGGAGGGTACCGGGGAGCTGTTTTTT
>TRBJ2-1|NA|NA|TRBV19
CASRVGPEQFF
TGTGCCAGTAGGGTCGGACCTGAGCAGTTCTTC
>TRBJ2-7|NA|NA|TRBV29-1
CSVEDNVGYEQYF
TGCAGCGTTGAAGATAATGTAGGGTACGAGCAGTACTTC
>TRBJ1-5|NA|many|TRBV9
CASSVAGKGDQPQHF
TGTGCCAGCAGCGTAGCGGGTAAGGGGGATCAGCCCCAGCATTTT
>TRBJ2-3|TRBD2|many|TRBV4-3
CASSQAGDTDTQYF
TGCGCCAGCAGCCAGGCGGGGGACACAGATACGCAGTATTTT
>TRBJ1-5|NA|NA|TRBV5-1
CASSLGLGGNQPQHF
TGCGCCAGCAGCTTGGGGTTGGGGGGCAATCAGCCCCAGCATTTT
>TRBJ2-1|NA|NA|TRBV19
CASSGSLAGSYNEQFF
TGTGCCAGTAGTGGCTCTCTAGCCGGCTCCTACAATGAGCAGTTCTTC
>TRBJ2-3|NA|NA|TRBV6-5
CASRRGWSTDTQYF
TGTGCCAGCAGGAGGGGATGGAGCACAGATACGCAGTATTTT
>TRBJ1-5|NA|NA|TRBV4-1
CASSPTTFGGDQPQHF
TGCGCCAGCAGCCCCACTACGTTCGGGGGAGATCAGCCCCAGCATTTT
>TRBJ2-3|NA|few|TRBV28
CASTLLGTDTQYF
TGTGCCAGCACCCTACTTGGCACAGATACGCAGTATTTT
>TRBJ1-2|NA|few|TRBV28
CASSPTGAGYTF
TGTGCCAGCAGCCCGACAGGTGCTGGCTACACCTTC
>TRBJ2-1|NA|many|TRBV4-3
CASSQVAQINEQFF
TGCGCCAGCAGCCAAGTTGCACAGATCAATGAGCAGTTCTTC
>TRBJ2-7|NA|NA|TRBV6-5
CASSYLGAPHEQYF
TGTGCCAGCAGTTACTTGGGGGCTCCCCACGAGCAGTACTTC
>TRBJ2-4|NA|few|TRBV6-6
CASSYGHREGKNIQYF
TGTGCCAGCAGTTACGGACACAGGGAAGGCAAAAACATTCAGTACTTC
>TRBJ2-5|NA|NA|TRBV12-3/TRBV12-4
CASSLVLVAGEETQYF
TGTGCCAGCAGTTTAGTATTGGTGGCAGGGGAAGAGACCCAGTACTTC
>TRBJ2-2|TRBD1|many|TRBV29-1
CSGYRGANTGELFF
TGCAGCGGCTACAGGGGCGCGAACACCGGGGAGCTGTTTTTT
>TRBJ1-6|TRBD1|NA|TRBV12-3/TRBV12-4
CASRQGVSPLHF
TGTGCCAGCAGACAGGGGGTCTCACCCCTCCACTTT
>TRBJ2-2|NA|few|TRBV5-1
CASSSPLTANTGELFF
TGCGCCAGCAGCTCCCCGCTAACTGCGAACACCGGGGAGCTGTTTTTT
>TRBJ1-1|NA|NA|TRBV27
CASSLSAAPAEAFF
TGTGCCAGCAGTTTATCCGCTGCCCCGGCTGAAGCTTTCTTT
>TRBJ2-3|TRBD2|few|TRBV9
CASSKGLAGVLDTQYF
TGTGCCAGCAGCAAGGGACTAGCGGGGGTCTTGGATACGCAGTATTTT
>TRBJ2-5|NA|NA|TRBV5-1
CASSLLSEFQETQYF
TGCGCCAGCAGCCTACTCTCGGAATTCCAAGAGACCCAGTACTTC
>TRBJ1-5|NA|NA|TRBV6-5
CASSQGNQPQHF
TGTGCCAGCAGTCAGGGCAATCAGCCCCAGCATTTT
>TRBJ2-7|NA|few|TRBV20-1
CSAAAGKVYEQYF
TGCAGTGCGGCGGCGGGGAAAGTTTACGAGCAGTACTTC
>TRBJ2-3|NA|few|TRBV7-2
CASSLEGGLSTDTQYF
TGTGCCAGCAGCTTAGAGGGGGGTCTTAGCACAGATACGCAGTATTTT
>TRBJ1-1|TRBD1|many|TRBV7-2
CASRVPGQYTEAFF
TGTGCCAGCAGGGTTCCGGGACAGTACACTGAAGCTTTCTTT
>TRBJ1-2|NA|NA|TRBV12-3/TRBV12-4
CASSPAGELGYTF
TGTGCCAGCAGTCCAGCGGGAGAGTTAGGCTACACCTTC
>TRBJ2-3|TRBD2|NA|TRBV7-6
CASSRGGLAGDTDTQYF
TGTGCCAGCAGCCGCGGGGGGCTAGCGGGAGACACAGATACGCAGTATTTT
>TRBJ1-5|TRBD1|NA|TRBV25-1
CASSSTGGDQPQHF
TGTGCCAGCAGTTCGACAGGGGGGGATCAGCCCCAGCATTTT
>TRBJ2-1|NA|many|TRBV7-3
CASSLTEGEQFF
TGTGCCAGCAGCTTAACGGAAGGGGAGCAGTTCTTC
>TRBJ2-3|TRBD1|few|TRBV5-1
CASGHGQVSFEDTQYF
TGCGCCAGCGGACACGGACAGGTTAGCTTTGAAGATACGCAGTATTTT
>TRBJ2-7|NA|NA|TRBV5-1
CASSLAEGSEQYF
TGCGCCAGCAGCTTGGCCGAGGGTTCGGAGCAGTACTTC
>TRBJ2-1|TRBD1|NA|TRBV6-5
CASSPRQGWNEQFF
TGTGCCAGCAGTCCCCGACAGGGATGGAATGAGCAGTTCTTC
>TRBJ1-2|NA|few|TRBV12-3/TRBV12-4
CASSPGTNRGGYTF
TGTGCCAGCAGCCCGGGGACGAATAGGGGTGGCTACACCTTC
>TRBJ2-5|NA|few|TRBV15
CATSRTGGGTQYF
TGTGCCACCAGCAGAACAGGGGGGGGGACCCAGTACTTC
>TRBJ1-4|TRBD1|few|TRBV20-1
CSGRDSLNEKLFF
TGCAGTGGAAGGGACAGTCTGAATGAAAAACTGTTTTTT
>TRBJ2-6|TRBD2|few|TRBV6-5
CASSTSGSSGANVLTF
TGTGCCAGCAGTACTAGCGGGAGCTCTGGGGCCAACGTCCTGACTTTC
>TRBJ2-3|NA|NA|TRBV20-1
CSGGADTQYF
TGCAGTGGAGGGGCAGATACGCAGTATTTT
>TRBJ2-3|NA|many|TRBV24-1
CATSDSTGRTDTQYF
TGTGCCACCAGTGATTCGACAGGCCGCACAGATACGCAGTATTTT
>TRBJ2-3|TRBD2|many|TRBV20-1
CSARLAGGTDTQYF
TGCAGTGCTAGACTAGCGGGGGGCACAGATACGCAGTATTTT
>TRBJ2-3|TRBD2|few|TRBV3-1
CASSETGSGANTDTQYF
TGTGCCAGCAGCGAGACGGGTAGCGGGGCCAACACAGATACGCAGTATTTT